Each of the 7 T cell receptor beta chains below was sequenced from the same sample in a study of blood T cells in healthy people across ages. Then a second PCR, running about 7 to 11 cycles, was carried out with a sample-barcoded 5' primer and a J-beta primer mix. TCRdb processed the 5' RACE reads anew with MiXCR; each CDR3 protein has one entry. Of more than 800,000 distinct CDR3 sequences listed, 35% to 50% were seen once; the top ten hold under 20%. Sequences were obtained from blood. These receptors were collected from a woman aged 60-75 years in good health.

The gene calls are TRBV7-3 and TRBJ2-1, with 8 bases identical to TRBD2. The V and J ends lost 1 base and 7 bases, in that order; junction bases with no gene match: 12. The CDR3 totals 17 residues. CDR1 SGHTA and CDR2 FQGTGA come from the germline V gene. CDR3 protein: CASSLIRGGPGHNEQFF. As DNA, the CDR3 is TGTGCCAGCAGCTTAATACGGGGGGGTCCAGGTCATAATGAGCAGTTCTTC.

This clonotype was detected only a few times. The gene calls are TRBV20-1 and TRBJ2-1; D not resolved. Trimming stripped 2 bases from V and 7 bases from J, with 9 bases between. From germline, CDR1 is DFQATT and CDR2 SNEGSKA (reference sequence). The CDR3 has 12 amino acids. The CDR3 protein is CSARLGSNEQFF. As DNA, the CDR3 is TGCAGTGCTAGATTAGGATCGAATGAGCAGTTCTTC.

The CDR3: CASSFKAAGTNEKLFF. The DNA of the CDR3 is TGTGCCAGCAGTTTTAAGGCGGCAGGGACTAATGAAAAACTGTTTTTT. V is TRBV27 and J is TRBJ1-4; TRBD1 might be the D (5 bases). The CDR3 contains 16 residues. V was clipped by 3 bases and J by 2 bases, with 13 bases between them. Germline loops: CDR1 MNHEY, CDR2 SMNVEV (reference sequence).

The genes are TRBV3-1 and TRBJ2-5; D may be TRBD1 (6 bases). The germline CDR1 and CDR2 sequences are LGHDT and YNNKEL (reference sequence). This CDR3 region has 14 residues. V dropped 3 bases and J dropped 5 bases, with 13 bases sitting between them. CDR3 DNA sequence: TGTGCCAGCAGCCACGGCAGGGGTTGGGAGACCCAGTACTTC. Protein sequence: CASSHGRGWETQYF.

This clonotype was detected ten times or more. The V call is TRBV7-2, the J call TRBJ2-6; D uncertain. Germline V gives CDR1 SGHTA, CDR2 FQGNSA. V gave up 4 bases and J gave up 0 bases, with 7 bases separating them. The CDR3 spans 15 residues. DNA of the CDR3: TGTGCCAGCAGCTCCAGGTCCTCTGGGGCCAACGTCCTGACTTTC. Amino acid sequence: CASSSRSSGANVLTF.

The CDR3 DNA follows: TGTGCCAGCAGTGTAAGGGACTACCCCACAGATACGCAGTATTTT. Amino acids: CASSVRDYPTDTQYF. The genes are TRBV6-1 and TRBJ2-3, with 7 bases fitting TRBD2. Per germline, CDR1 MNHNS and CDR2 SASEGT. This CDR3 has 15 amino acids. Trimming removed 4 bases from V and 2 bases from J; junction bases left unmatched: 6.

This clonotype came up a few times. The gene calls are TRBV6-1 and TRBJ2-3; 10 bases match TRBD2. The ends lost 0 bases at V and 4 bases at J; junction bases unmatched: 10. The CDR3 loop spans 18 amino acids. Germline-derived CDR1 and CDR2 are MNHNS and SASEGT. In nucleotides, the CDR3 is TGTGCCAGCAGTGAAGCGCTAACTCTAGCGGGAGTCGCAGATACGCAGTATTTT. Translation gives CASSEALTLAGVADTQYF.